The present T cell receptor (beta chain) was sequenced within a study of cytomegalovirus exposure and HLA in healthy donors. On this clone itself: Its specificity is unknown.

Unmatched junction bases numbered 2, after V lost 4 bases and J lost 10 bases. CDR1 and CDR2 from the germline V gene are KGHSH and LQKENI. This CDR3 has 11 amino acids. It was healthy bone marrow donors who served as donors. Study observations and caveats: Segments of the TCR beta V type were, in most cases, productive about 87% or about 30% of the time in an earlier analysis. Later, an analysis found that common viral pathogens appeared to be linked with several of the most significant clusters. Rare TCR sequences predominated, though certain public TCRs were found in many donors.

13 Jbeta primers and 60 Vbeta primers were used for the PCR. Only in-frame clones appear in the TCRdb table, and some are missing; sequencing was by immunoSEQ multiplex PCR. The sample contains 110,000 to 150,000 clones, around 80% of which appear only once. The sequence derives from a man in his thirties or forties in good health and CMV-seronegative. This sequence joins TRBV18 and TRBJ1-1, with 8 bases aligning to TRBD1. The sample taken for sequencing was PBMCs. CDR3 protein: CASSQGQGAFF. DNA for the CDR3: TGTGCCAGCTCACAAGGACAGGGAGCTTTCTTT.